One sample yielded the 23 T cell receptor beta chains listed below, sequenced in a study of T cells in women clearing cervical HPV infection. Clones were read by immunoSEQ multiplex PCR, and TCRdb kept only the in-frame ones, dropping some. The sample features some 40,000 clones, with roughly 1.2% in its top ten. The sequenced sample was blood buffy coat. The receptors derive from a woman aged 18 to 75 with a cervical HPV16 infection that either progressed to CIN3+ or cleared (not recorded which).

Worth noting for this clone: The read gets to within 3 residues of the CDR3 end, and the germline J gene fills in the rest. The chain carries TRBV20-1 and TRBJ2-5; D is uncertain. CDR3 length equals 11 residues. Between the trimmed V and J ends, which lost 3 bases and 1 base, there was a span of 3 bases. Germline CDR1 DFQATT, CDR2 SNEGSKA (reference sequence). CDR3 in amino acids: CSASIQETQYF. The sequenced part of the CDR3 DNA is TGCAGTGCTAGCATCCAAGAGACC.

A word on this clone: The sequenced fragment ends 3 residues before the CDR3 boundary, so the rest is inferred from the germline J gene. The chain links TRBV2 to TRBJ2-1; 7 bases agree with TRBD2. V lost 5 bases and J lost 4; bases outside the gene matches: 2. This CDR3 is 13 amino acids long. Per germline, CDR1 SNHLY and CDR2 FYNNEI. CDR3 DNA (partial): TGTGCCAGCAGTTGGACTAGGTACAATGAG. Amino acids: CASSWTRYNE. The entire CDR3 sequence reads CASSWTRYNEQFF.

As concerns this clone: The read terminates 3 residues before the CDR3 end, so the remaining end is supplied by the germline J gene. V is TRBV19 and J is TRBJ1-6; D gene uncertain. CDR3 length: 18 amino acids. With 0 bases removed from V and 1 base from J, the gap between germline ends came to 13 bases. The V gene's germline CDR1 is LNHDA and CDR2 SQIVND (reference sequence). CDR3 region: CASSIDSAASSYNSPLHF. The part of the CDR3 DNA that was read is TGTGCCAGTAGTATAGATTCGGCGGCCTCATCCTATAATTCACCC.

For this clone: The read falls 3 residues short of the CDR3 end, and the missing part is taken from the germline J gene. The J gene is TRBJ2-3, the V gene TRBV7-6; the match to TRBD1 covers 8 bases. The CDR3 has 18 amino acids. Germline V gene sequence: CDR1 SGHVS, CDR2 FNYEAQ. The CDR3 loop reads CASSLERLGQAYNQPQYF. The CDR3 DNA, read in part, is TGTGCCAGCAGCTTAGAGAGGTTGGGACAGGCCTATAATCAGCCG.

Comment on this clone: The CDR3 goes on 3 residues after the read ends, and that part is filled in from the germline J gene. The rearrangement uses TRBV14 and TRBJ1-1; 9 nucleotides agree with TRBD1. This CDR3 has 13 residues. CDR1 and CDR2 (germline): SGHDN, FVKESK. J was trimmed by 4 bases and V by 5 bases; bases with no gene match: 2. The part of the CDR3 DNA that was read is TGTGCCAGCAGCTTACAGGGGGCCACTGAA. The encoded protein is CASSLQGATE. The full CDR3 is CASSLQGATEAFF.

A note on this clone: The CDR3 goes on 3 residues after the read ends, and that part is filled in from the germline J gene. Other nucleotide sequences in the sample specify the same CDR3. The rearrangement uses TRBV18 and TRBJ2-1, with 10 bases aligning to TRBD2. V trimming: 2 bases; J trimming: 8 bases; junction bases outside the gene matches: 9. This CDR3 contains 16 residues. The germline V gene encodes CDR1 KGHSH and CDR2 LQKENI. CDR3 DNA, as far as it was read: TGTGCCAGCTCACCATTAGCGGGAGGCGTCTGGGATGAG. Protein: CASSPLAGGVWDE. The entire CDR3 protein is CASSPLAGGVWDEQFF.

The CDR3 loop is CASSPQARQNTEAFF. Partial CDR3 DNA: TGCGCCAGCAGCCCACAAGCCAGGCAGAACACTGAA. V and J are TRBV5-1 and TRBJ1-1; no clear D. The read ends 3 residues before the CDR3 terminus; that terminus is restored from the germline J gene. The CDR3 runs 15 residues. Germline values: CDR1 SGHRS, CDR2 YFSETQ. The V gene lost 4 bases and the J gene lost 1 base, with 14 bases spanning the gap. The full variable domain, completed using reference TRBV5-1 and TRBJ1-1, is KAGVTQTPRYLIKTRGQQVTLSCSPISGHRSVSWYQQTPGQGLQFLFEYFSETQRNKGNFPGRFSGRQFSNSRSEMNVSTLELGDSALYLCASSPQARQNTEAFFGQGTRLTVV.

For this clone: The read falls 3 residues short of the CDR3 end, and the missing part is taken from the germline J gene. The chain is built from TRBV20-1 and TRBJ1-4, with 11 positions matching TRBD1. CDR3 length: 14 residues. The junction had 8 bases not matched to a gene; V was cut back by 6 bases and J by 8 bases. Germline loops: CDR1 DFQATT, CDR2 SNEGSKA (reference sequence). CDR3 region: CSASGQGAEEKLFF. The DNA read from the CDR3 is TGCAGTGCATCTGGACAGGGGGCGGAAGAAAAA.

Concerning this clone itself: Read data end 3 residues before the CDR3 end; the end is taken from the germline J gene. The chain joins TRBV13 to TRBJ1-6; unclear D gene. The CDR3 has 14 residues. The V end lost 3 bases, the J end lost 6 bases, and 9 bases lay between the germline ends. Germline assignment: CDR1 PRHDT and CDR2 FYEKMQ (reference sequence). The CDR3 DNA, read in part, is TGTGCCAGCAGCTTCTCTGCAGGTAATTCACCC. Translated: CASSFSAGNSP. The whole CDR3 protein reads CASSFSAGNSPLHF.

Details on this clone: The read falls 3 residues short of the CDR3 end, and the missing part is taken from the germline J gene. V and J are TRBV19 and TRBJ1-2; 8 nucleotides line up with TRBD1. Germline lookup yields CDR1 LNHDA and CDR2 SQIVND (reference sequence). The CDR3 has 13 amino acids. CDR3 bases read: TGTGCCAGTAGTATCCAGGGGGCGTCCGGC. Its translation is CASSIQGASG. The full CDR3 is CASSIQGASGYTF. Full variable domain (remainder filled in from reference TRBV19 and TRBJ1-2): DGGITQSPKYLFRKEGQNVTLSCEQNLNHDAMYWYRQDPGQGLRLIYYSQIVNDFQKGDIAEGYSVSREKKESFPLTVTSAQKNPTAFYLCASSIQGASGYTFGSGTRLTVV.

As to this clone: The read terminates 3 residues ahead of where the CDR3 ends, so the germline J gene completes it. The chain couples TRBV30 to TRBJ1-1, with a tentative D call TRBD1 (6 bases). This CDR3 contains 12 residues. The V and J ends lost 5 bases and 3 bases respectively, with 10 bases between them. The germline gives CDR1 GTSNPN, CDR2 SVGIG (reference sequence). The CDR3 protein is CAWLRQDTEAFF. CDR3 DNA (partial): TGTGCCTGGCTCCGACAGGACACTGAA.

Regarding this clone: Coverage ceases 3 residues before the CDR3 finishes, and the germline J gene fills in the end. The gene calls are TRBV7-2 and TRBJ2-3; tentatively, D is TRBD2 (5 bases). This CDR3 region has 15 residues. V was clipped by 4 bases and J by 6 bases, with 17 bases between them. The germline gives CDR1 SGHTA, CDR2 FQGNSA. CDR3 in amino acids: CASSWSGDASDTQYF. CDR3 DNA, as far as it was read: TGTGCCAGCAGCTGGAGCGGTGATGCCTCCGATACG.

The part of the CDR3 DNA that was read is TGTGCCAGCAGCACGGGGGTATCCATGAACACTGAA. Its translation is CASSTGVSMNTE. The entire CDR3 sequence reads CASSTGVSMNTEAFF. The chain uses TRBV11-2 and TRBJ1-1, with a possible D match to TRBD1 (5 bases). With the read ending 3 residues before the CDR3 end, the germline J gene is used to fill in that end. From germline, CDR1 is SGHAT and CDR2 FQNNGV. Trimming took 5 bases from V and 0 from J, leaving 13 bases between them. The CDR3 length is 15 residues.

Points on this clone: The CDR3 extends 3 residues past the end of the read, so its final part is completed from the germline J gene. V gene TRBV20-1 combines with J gene TRBJ2-5; 14 nucleotides match TRBD2. After removal of 5 bases from V and 4 bases from J, the junction contained 9 bases not matched to a gene. The CDR3 covers 16 residues. The germline gives CDR1 DFQATT, CDR2 SNEGSKA (reference sequence). CDR3 DNA (partial): TGCAGTGCTCCTGGACTAGCGGGAGGCCGAGGAGAGACC. Translation: CSAPGLAGGRGET. The full CDR3 sequence reads CSAPGLAGGRGETQYF.

Comments on this clone: The CDR3 end falls 3 residues outside the read, so it is completed with the germline J gene. The gene calls are TRBV7-9 and TRBJ1-2; 7 bases fit TRBD1. The CDR3 spans 15 residues. Germline V gives CDR1 SEHNR, CDR2 FQNEAQ (reference sequence). The CDR3 DNA, read in part, is TGTGCCAGCAGCCAACAGGGGACTAGCTCCTACGAC. Its translation: CASSQQGTSSYD. The whole CDR3 sequence is CASSQQGTSSYDYTF.

A word on this clone: The CDR3 goes on 3 residues after the read ends, and that part is filled in from the germline J gene. The chain joins TRBV7-3 to TRBJ2-1; 7 positions agree with TRBD2. Losses at the gene ends were 5 bases for V and 0 bases for J; bases not matched to a gene: 7. The CDR3 is 16 residues long. CDR1 is SGHTA and CDR2 is FQGTGA in the germline V gene. The CDR3 loop reads CASSPRAGSSYNEQFF. The sequenced part of the CDR3 DNA is TGTGCCAGCAGCCCCCGAGCGGGGAGCTCCTACAATGAG.

To note about this clone: From the germline J gene comes the end of the CDR3, since the read stops 3 residues before it. This chain uses TRBV7-2 with TRBJ2-5; 9 nucleotides agree with TRBD1. V gave up 4 bases and J gave up 5 bases; unmatched junction bases: 8. Per germline, CDR1 SGHTA and CDR2 FQGNSA. This CDR3 is built from 15 residues. The CDR3 DNA, read in part, is TGTGCCAGCAGCTACCAGGGACAGGGCGGGGAGACC. It codes for CASSYQGQGGET. The whole CDR3 sequence reads CASSYQGQGGETQYF.

On this clone itself: From the germline J gene comes the end of the CDR3, since the read stops 3 residues before it. The rearrangement joins TRBV6-2 or TRBV6-3 to TRBJ1-2; tentative D call: TRBD1 (6 bases). V was cut by 4 bases and J by 2 bases, with 14 bases left in between. This CDR3 is built from 15 residues. Germline V gene sequence: CDR1 MNHEY, CDR2 SVGEGT. This chain's CDR3 is CASSLPRGSNYGYTF. CDR3 DNA (partial): TGTGCCAGCAGTTTACCCAGGGGATCCAACTATGGC.

Concerning this clone itself: The CDR3 end falls 3 residues outside the read, so it is completed with the germline J gene. J is TRBJ2-2 and V is TRBV7-3; TRBD2 matches 7 bases. Germline CDR1 is SGHTA and CDR2 is FQGTGA. V gave up 5 bases and J gave up 7 bases; unmatched junction bases: 4. This CDR3 spans 13 amino acids. The CDR3 protein is CASSKASGGELFF. The covered CDR3 bases are TGTGCCAGCAGCAAAGCTAGCGGCGGGGAG.

In regard to this clone: The CDR3 extends 3 residues past the end of the read, so its final part is completed from the germline J gene. The V and J genes are TRBV7-2 and TRBJ1-5; D might be TRBD1 (5 bases). CDR1 SGHTA and CDR2 FQGNSA come from the germline V gene. With 5 bases removed from V and 7 bases from J, the gap between germline ends came to 15 bases. The CDR3 totals 14 residues. The CDR3 spells CASSLTWGGQPQHF. The covered CDR3 bases are TGTGCCAGCAGCCTGACGTGGGGGGGACAGCCC.

Details on this clone: The read stops 3 residues short of the end of the CDR3; the missing end is completed from the germline J gene. The chain uses TRBV10-3 and TRBJ1-4, with 7 bases matching TRBD1. The germline V gene has CDR1 ENHRY and CDR2 SYGVKD. V trimming: 5 bases; J trimming: 5 bases; junction bases outside the gene matches: 2. The CDR3 has 13 residues. The CDR3: CAISSQGNEKLFF. Incomplete CDR3 DNA: TGTGCCATCAGTTCACAGGGGAATGAAAAA.

About this clone itself: The read ends 3 residues shy of where the CDR3 ends; the end is completed using the germline J gene. The chain recombines TRBV20-1 with TRBJ1-2; 11 bases fit TRBD1. This CDR3 contains 16 residues. Germline V lookup: CDR1 DFQATT, CDR2 SNEGSKA (reference sequence). V lost 6 bases, J lost 7 bases, and 16 bases stayed unmatched. CDR3 bases read: TGCAGTGCCCATGCTCCGGGACAGGGGGTGATTGGTGGC. This codes for CSAHAPGQGVIGG. The entire CDR3 is CSAHAPGQGVIGGYTF.

Note on this clone: The DNA ends 3 residues before the CDR3 does, and the rest of the CDR3 is filled in from the germline J gene. The chain links TRBV6-1 to TRBJ1-6; 12 positions agree with TRBD1. Germline CDR1 MNHNS, CDR2 SASEGT. This CDR3 is built from 15 residues. The junction had 2 bases not matched to a gene; V was cut back by 4 bases and J by 7 bases. CDR3 DNA, as far as it was read: TGTGCCAGCAGTGTGGGACAGGGGGCCAATTCACCC. Encoded protein: CASSVGQGANSP. The whole CDR3 reads CASSVGQGANSPLHF.